This T cell receptor (beta chain) was captured in a study of regulatory T cells in long-lasting Graves disease. Time point described: persistent/refractory GD, antithyroid drugs over 5 years with positive TRAb. The TCR library used RNA extracted from PBMCs. This CDR3 is 13 amino acids long. V was pared by 6 bases and J by 4 bases, with 12 bases between. CDR3 regions were amplified by Arm-PCR using iRepertoire HTBI primers to build TCR beta libraries. MiXCR, applied by TCRdb to the multiplex PCR reads, yields one record per CDR3 protein. The profile covers 600,000 to 850,000 distinct CDR3 sequences, with around 30% appearing a single time and around 40% taken by the ten largest.

The gene calls are TRBV12-3 or TRBV12-4 and TRBJ1-1; no clear D. This specimen was peripheral blood mononuclear cells (PBMCs), taken when the disease was refractory, from a patient treated with antithyroid drugs. The sequence was obtained from a female donor with Graves disease. The CDR3 spells CASRLAMGTEAFF. The DNA for the CDR3 is TGTGCCAGCAGGCTCGCTATGGGCACTGAAGCTTTCTTT.